These 21 T cell receptor beta chains share one sample of origin, sequenced in a study of cytomegalovirus exposure and HLA in healthy donors. The assay was immunoSEQ multiplex PCR, and TCRdb's table has in-frame clones only and misses some. The sample holds 140,000 to 150,000 clones; approximately 88% are singletons and the top ten take 4.5%. What was sequenced was PBMCs. Source of these receptors: a man between 18 and 29 years old in good health and CMV-seropositive.

V is TRBV11-2 and J is TRBJ2-7; the D gene is possibly TRBD1 (5 bases). There are 15 residues in the CDR3. Trimming removed 4 bases from V and 2 bases from J, with 15 bases in between. From germline, CDR1 is SGHAT and CDR2 FQNNGV. Here the CDR3 DNA reads TGTGCCAGCAGCTCTCTAACAGGTATCGCCTACGAGCAGTACTTC. Its translation is CASSSLTGIAYEQYF. Full variable domain (missing parts from reference TRBV11-2 and TRBJ2-7): EAGVAQSPRYKIIEKRQSVAFWCNPISGHATLYWYQQILGQGPKLLIQFQNNGVVDDSQLPKDRFSAERLKGVDSTLKIQPAKLEDSAVYLCASSSLTGIAYEQYFGPGTRLTVT.

This clone was seen a handful of times. The rearrangement uses TRBV19 and TRBJ1-2; D is uncertain. The germline V gene has CDR1 LNHDA and CDR2 SQIVND (reference sequence). The CDR3 sequence is 11 residues long. Trimming took off 8 bases at V and 2 bases at J, with 6 bases between the two ends. The CDR3 DNA follows: TGTGCCAGTGAGGCGAACTATGGCTACACCTTC. Its translation is CASEANYGYTF. Full variable domain (missing parts from reference TRBV19 and TRBJ1-2): DGGITQSPKYLFRKEGQNVTLSCEQNLNHDAMYWYRQDPGQGLRLIYYSQIVNDFQKGDIAEGYSVSREKKESFPLTVTSAQKNPTAFYLCASEANYGYTFGSGTRLTVV.

The rearrangement links TRBV18 to TRBJ1-1, with D tentatively TRBD1 (5 bases). The V end lost 5 bases, the J end lost 1 base, and 17 bases lay between the germline ends. CDR1 and CDR2 (germline): KGHSH, LQKENI. This CDR3 spans 16 amino acids. CDR3 sequence: CASSSRGDGQNTEAFF. CDR3 sequence (DNA): TGTGCCAGCTCATCACGGGGTGACGGACAGAACACTGAAGCTTTCTTT.

CDR3 bases: TGCGCCAGCAGCTTGTCGGGGGGGTCGAAAGATACGCAGTATTTT. This encodes CASSLSGGSKDTQYF. This chain connects TRBV5-1 to TRBJ2-3; 8 bases are a match to TRBD2. V shed 1 base and J 5 bases; nucleotides not matched to a gene: 6. In germline, CDR1 is SGHRS, CDR2 YFSETQ. This CDR3 region has 15 residues.

This clone was seen a handful of times. The chain has TRBV30 and TRBJ1-1; D remains unclear. V lost 5 bases and J 1 base, leaving 17 bases between the germline ends. Germline-derived CDR1 and CDR2 are GTSNPN and SVGIG (reference sequence). CDR3 length: 15 residues. The CDR3 region is CAWALRAPENTEAFF. Written as DNA, the CDR3 is TGTGCCTGGGCCTTGCGGGCACCCGAGAACACTGAAGCTTTCTTT.

This rearrangement joins TRBV5-6 to TRBJ1-4, with 9 bases aligning to TRBD1. CDR3 length: 17 residues. V lost 4 bases, J lost 6 bases, and 13 bases stayed unmatched. Germline CDR1 is SGHDT and CDR2 is YYEEEE. The CDR3 sequence is CASSTSTGGVNYEKLFF. For the CDR3, the DNA is TGTGCCAGCAGCACGTCAACAGGGGGCGTAAATTATGAAAAACTGTTTTTT.

V is TRBV5-5 and J is TRBJ1-1; the match to TRBD1 covers 7 bases. The CDR3 loop spans 14 amino acids. CDR1 SGHKS and CDR2 YYEKEE come from the germline V gene (reference sequence). Trimming cost V 3 bases and J 0 bases; bases outside gene matches: 2. The CDR3 nucleotides are TGTGCCAGCAGCTCGACAGGGCTGAACACTGAAGCTTTCTTT. As protein: CASSSTGLNTEAFF.

Only a few counts were recorded for this clone. This chain uses TRBV7-9 with TRBJ1-1; no firm D call. The CDR3 sequence is 16 residues long. Trimming cost V 5 bases and J 2 bases, with 18 bases left between them. Germline values: CDR1 SEHNR, CDR2 FQNEAQ (reference sequence). CDR3 sequence: CASSPQGMGRNTEAFF. The CDR3 coding sequence is TGTGCCAGCAGCCCACAAGGAATGGGCCGAAACACTGAAGCTTTCTTT.

In this sample, this clone turned up once. The gene calls are TRBV27 and TRBJ2-1; D unresolved. Deletions cut 3 bases from V and 6 bases from J, with 9 bases between. CDR3 length: 13 residues. Germline V CDR1 and CDR2: MNHEY, SMNVEV (reference sequence). The CDR3 loop reads CASSFSRFNEQFF. DNA for the CDR3: TGTGCCAGCAGTTTTAGTCGTTTCAATGAGCAGTTCTTC.

The J gene is TRBJ1-5, the V gene TRBV9; a weak D match, TRBD1 (6 bases). The CDR3 consists of 16 residues. V lost 0 bases, J lost 1 base, and 11 bases lay in between. Germline-derived CDR1 and CDR2 are SGDLS and YYNGEE. The CDR3 region is CASSVGPGDSNQPQHF. As DNA, the CDR3 is TGTGCCAGCAGCGTAGGTCCAGGGGACAGCAATCAGCCCCAGCATTTT.

V usage is TRBV2 and J usage is TRBJ2-7; TRBD1 matches 10 bases. Germline V gives CDR1 SNHLY, CDR2 FYNNEI. There are 14 residues in the CDR3. Trimming cost V 10 bases and J 5 bases; bases outside gene matches: 11. The CDR3 DNA sequence: TGTGCCATTTCCTCGGGACAGGGGATCCACGAGCAGTACTTC. This translates into CAISSGQGIHEQYF.

J is TRBJ2-7 and V is TRBV30; 12 bases are a match to TRBD2. Germline V gene lookup returns CDR1 GTSNPN and CDR2 SVGIG (reference sequence). The ends lost 1 base at V and 12 bases at J; junction bases unmatched: 7. The CDR3 loop spans 13 amino acids. The CDR3 here is CAWSGTSGVKRYF. CDR3 nucleotide sequence: TGTGCCTGGAGTGGGACTAGCGGGGTGAAGCGGTACTTC.

This chain uses TRBV19 with TRBJ1-1, with a weak D call TRBD1 (5 bases). From germline, CDR1 is LNHDA and CDR2 SQIVND (reference sequence). V was trimmed by 3 bases and J by 5 bases, leaving 22 bases between them. This CDR3 contains 17 residues. The CDR3 loop is CASSIPRDSRGYTEAFF. Written as DNA, the CDR3 is TGTGCCAGTAGTATCCCTCGGGACTCCCGGGGGTATACTGAAGCTTTCTTT.

The CDR3 region is CASGRTGLNTEAFF. The DNA of the CDR3 is TGTGCCAGCGGCCGAACAGGACTGAACACTGAAGCTTTCTTT. The chain is built from TRBV27 and TRBJ1-1, with D perhaps matching TRBD1 (5 bases). The germline V gene has CDR1 MNHEY and CDR2 SMNVEV (reference sequence). The CDR3 is made up of 14 amino acids. Trimming left V 8 bases short and J 0 bases short, with 13 bases between.

V usage is TRBV9 and J usage is TRBJ2-3; tentatively, D is TRBD1 (6 bases). Per the germline V gene, CDR1 is SGDLS and CDR2 is YYNGEE. CDR3 size: 15 residues. V lost 3 bases, J lost 2 bases, and 13 bases lay in between. The CDR3 coding sequence is TGTGCCAGCAGCGCCCGGGGACACCTCACAGATACGCAGTATTTT. Translated, it gives CASSARGHLTDTQYF.

This rearrangement joins TRBV18 to TRBJ1-1, with TRBD1 as a possible D gene (6 bases). CDR1 is KGHSH and CDR2 is LQKENI in the germline V gene. V was trimmed by 6 bases and J by 1 base, leaving 9 bases between them. The CDR3 spans 13 residues. The chain's CDR3 is CASSQQGNTEAFF. The CDR3 DNA reads TGTGCCAGCTCCCAACAGGGGAACACTGAAGCTTTCTTT.

The chain carries TRBV11-3 and TRBJ1-1, with D unresolved. The CDR3 spans 13 residues. Germline V gives CDR1 SGHNT, CDR2 YENEEA. Trimming cost V 5 bases and J 1 base, with 8 bases left between them. CDR3 sequence: CASSLPGNTEAFF. CDR3 DNA sequence: TGTGCCAGCAGCCTGCCGGGGAACACTGAAGCTTTCTTT.

V and J are TRBV30 and TRBJ2-5; D possibly corresponds to TRBD1 (5 bases). CDR3 size: 13 residues. The germline V gene has CDR1 GTSNPN and CDR2 SVGIG (reference sequence). V shed 2 bases and J shed 2 bases, with 9 bases lying between them. The CDR3 DNA sequence: TGTGCCTGGAGTCGACAGTTACAAGAGACCCAGTACTTC. Its protein is CAWSRQLQETQYF.

This clone was recorded once. The V and J genes are TRBV5-6 and TRBJ2-7; D not certain. The CDR3 runs 15 residues. Germline CDR1 SGHDT, CDR2 YYEEEE. Trimming pared 6 bases from V and 0 bases from J, leaving 16 bases between. The DNA for the CDR3 is TGTGCCAGCACCCTCCTCGGGTCCGGCTCCTACGAGCAGTACTTC. This encodes CASTLLGSGSYEQYF.

The J gene is TRBJ2-3, the V gene TRBV7-2; 7 bases line up with TRBD2. The trim removed 0 bases at V and 4 bases at J, leaving 10 bases unmatched. Germline lookup yields CDR1 SGHTA and CDR2 FQGNSA. This CDR3 has 17 residues. CDR3 protein: CASSLARRLAGSDTQYF. DNA of the CDR3: TGTGCCAGCAGCTTAGCGCGGAGACTAGCAGGGTCAGATACGCAGTATTTT.

The chain carries TRBV7-9 and TRBJ1-1; D ambiguous. Germline assignment: CDR1 SEHNR and CDR2 FQNEAQ (reference sequence). The CDR3 sequence is 14 residues long. The ends were cut back, 6 bases at V and 4 bases at J, with 15 bases in the middle. CDR3 DNA sequence: TGTGCCAGCAGGCAAACTCCCCTCGGCACTGAAGCTTTCTTT. It encodes CASRQTPLGTEAFF. Drawing the rest from reference TRBV7-9 and TRBJ1-1, the complete variable domain is DTGVSQNPRHKITKRGQNVTFRCDPISEHNRLYWYRQTLGQGPEFLTYFQNEAQLEKSRLLSDRFSAERPKGSFSTLEIQRTEQGDSAMYLCASRQTPLGTEAFFGQGTRLTVV.